This TCR beta chain was captured in a study of shared clonotypes between healthy human individuals. Looked up from germline, CDR1 is LNHDA and CDR2 is SQIVND (reference sequence). The CDR3 has 16 amino acids. Trimming at V came to 3 bases and at J to 6 bases, leaving 9 bases not matched to a gene. Data came from immunoSEQ multiplex PCR; TCRdb stores just in-frame clones and leaves some out. The sample holds approximately 2,200,000 clones, more than 85% seen once. CD45RO-negative cells were positively selected for CCR7, leaving out terminally differentiated effector memory CD45RA+ cells. The chain is built from TRBV19 and TRBJ2-1; TRBD2 agrees at 9 bases. The clonotype originates from a man between 18 and 29 years old in good health. Some clones in this sample may be carry-over from other donors' samples. Specimen: naive CD8+ T cells from PBMCs. The CDR3 spells CASSIPPGLAFNEQFF. In DNA form, the CDR3 reads TGTGCCAGTAGTATTCCCCCGGGACTAGCATTCAATGAGCAGTTCTTC.